This T cell receptor (beta chain) was sequenced in a study of T cells in Graves' hyperthyroidism and ophthalmopathy. Background on the study: Peripheral blood was collected at initial diagnosis, before any treatment.

Trimming shortened V by 2 bases and J by 2 bases, and 7 bases separated the two germline ends. The germline gives CDR1 DFQATT, CDR2 SNEGSKA (reference sequence). The CDR3 extends over 13 amino acids. Amplification targeted TCR beta CDR3 regions from RNA transcripts. Primed by the HTBI set, a first-round RT-PCR was run on the TCR CDR3. TCRdb processed the multiplex PCR reads anew with MiXCR; each CDR3 protein has one entry. The sample contains 500,000 or so distinct CDR3 sequences, about a sixth of which appear only once. Ten or more counts support this clonotype. The sequence came from a young woman with Graves' ophthalmopathy. The chain carries TRBV20-1 and TRBJ2-1, with a tentative D call TRBD2 (5 bases). The sequenced material came from blood. DNA for the CDR3: TGCAGTGCTAGAAGGGAGACCTACAATGAGCAGTTCTTC. Amino acid sequence: CSARRETYNEQFF.